The 27 T cell receptor beta chains reported below all come from one sample, sequenced in a study of blood T cell repertoires in COVID-19. Sequencing was performed with immunoSEQ multiplex PCR; in TCRdb, only in-frame clones are kept and a portion is missing. This table has 250,000 to 300,000 clones, approximately 85% appearing once. Sequencing input: peripheral blood. The receptors derive from a woman aged 30 to 39 with acute or convalescent COVID-19.

This clone occurred once. The V call is TRBV6-2 or TRBV6-3, the J call TRBJ2-1, with 10 bases aligning to TRBD2. Losses at the gene ends were 5 bases for V and 8 bases for J; bases not matched to a gene: 12. Per the germline V gene, CDR1 is MNHEY and CDR2 is SVGEGT. The CDR3 loop spans 16 amino acids. The CDR3 coding sequence is TGTGCCAGCAGTACTCCGAGGACTAGCGGTCGGTATGAGCAGTTCTTC. Encoded protein: CASSTPRTSGRYEQFF.

This clone has a handful of counts. The chain's CDR3 is CASSLRDRGVGSEQYF. Written as DNA, the CDR3 is TGTGCCAGCAGCCTCCGGGACAGGGGTGTGGGCTCTGAGCAGTACTTC. The chain has TRBV4-2 and TRBJ2-7; 10 bases agree with TRBD1. With V trimmed by 4 bases and J by 7 bases, 13 bases remained unmatched. The CDR3 runs 16 residues. Germline V gives CDR1 LGHNA, CDR2 YNFKEQ.

This chain uses TRBV7-3 with TRBJ2-2, with D uncertain. V was trimmed by 4 bases and J by 6 bases, leaving 12 bases between them. Germline V CDR1 and CDR2: SGHTA, FQGTGA. This CDR3 region has 14 residues. This CDR3 is CASSSFYEAGELFF. The CDR3 DNA is TGTGCCAGCAGCTCATTTTACGAGGCCGGGGAGCTGTTTTTT. The whole variable domain, filled in from reference TRBV7-3 and TRBJ2-2, reads GAGVSQTPSNKVTEKGKYVELRCDPISGHTALYWYRQSLGQGPEFLIYFQGTGAADDSGLPNDRFFAVRPEGSVSTLKIQRTERGDSAVYLCASSSFYEAGELFFGEGSRLTVL.

V is TRBV11-2 and J is TRBJ2-3, with D possibly being TRBD2 (5 bases). Germline values: CDR1 SGHAT, CDR2 FQNNGV. CDR3 size: 15 residues. Deletions cut 3 bases from V and 4 bases from J, with 14 bases between. CDR3 nucleotide sequence: TGTGCCAGCAGCTTCCCGGGAATCGGTGCAGATACGCAGTATTTT. This sequence encodes CASSFPGIGADTQYF.

The V call is TRBV13, the J call TRBJ1-2; TRBD1 matches at 9 bases. The junction had 5 bases not matched to a gene; V was cut back by 5 bases and J by 4 bases. CDR1 is PRHDT and CDR2 is FYEKMQ in the germline V gene (reference sequence). The CDR3 runs 14 residues. CDR3 sequence (DNA): TGTGCCAGCAGCCCGGGACAGGGAAGCTATGGCTACACCTTC. It encodes CASSPGQGSYGYTF.

The chain links TRBV30 to TRBJ2-7; TRBD1 matches 10 bases. The length of the CDR3 is 13 residues. Trimming took 4 bases from V and 6 from J; bases not matched to a gene: 6. Looked up from germline, CDR1 is GTSNPN and CDR2 is SVGIG (reference sequence). The CDR3 coding sequence is TGTGCCTGGACGACAGGGGGCCTAGGCGAGCAGTACTTC. Its translation is CAWTTGGLGEQYF.

The chain uses TRBV6-4 and TRBJ2-3; 8 nucleotides match TRBD2. J lost 0 bases, V lost 3 bases, and 2 bases had no gene match. This CDR3 is built from 15 residues. CDR1 and CDR2 from the germline V gene are MRHNA and SNTAGT. The CDR3 nucleotides are TGTGCCAGCAGTGAGGTAGCGGGAAGCACAGATACGCAGTATTTT. Protein: CASSEVAGSTDTQYF.

The chain links TRBV24-1 to TRBJ2-4; D may be TRBD2 (6 bases). The CDR3 consists of 14 residues. CDR1 KGHDR and CDR2 SFDVKD come from the germline V gene. V lost 0 bases and J lost 8, with 10 bases in between. The CDR3 DNA reads as TGTGCCACCAGTGATTTGGTAGCGGCGGACATTCAGTACTTC. Translated, it gives CATSDLVAADIQYF.

The chain recombines TRBV9 with TRBJ2-1; 7 nucleotides line up with TRBD2. CDR1 SGDLS and CDR2 YYNGEE come from the germline V gene. Losses at the gene ends were 3 bases for V and 4 bases for J; bases not matched to a gene: 7. There are 15 residues in the CDR3. The CDR3 is CASSGVQREYNEQFF. The CDR3 DNA reads TGTGCCAGCAGCGGTGTCCAGCGGGAATACAATGAGCAGTTCTTC.

This chain uses TRBV5-1 with TRBJ2-2; the D gene is possibly TRBD1 (6 bases). Germline-derived CDR1 and CDR2 are SGHRS and YFSETQ. Trimming removed 1 base at V and 7 bases at J, with 14 bases between. The CDR3 contains 15 residues. The CDR3 reads CASSLSQPRGGELFF. The CDR3 nucleotides are TGCGCCAGCAGCTTGTCACAGCCCAGGGGCGGGGAGCTGTTTTTT.

Comment on this clone: Relative to the germline gene, one junction end is altered; a read error may explain this. The genes are TRBV6-5 and TRBJ2-3; D is unresolved. Per germline, CDR1 MNHEY and CDR2 SVGAGI. The CDR3 is 12 residues long. The CDR3 loop reads CASSPITDTRYF. The CDR3 nucleotides are TGTGCCAGCAGTCCAATCACAGATACGCGGTATTTT.

CDR3 DNA: TGTGCCAGCAGCGAATACAGGGGATATAATTCACCCCTCCACTTT. Residues: CASSEYRGYNSPLHF. The V gene is TRBV3-1 (or the pseudogene TRBV3-2), the J gene TRBJ1-6, with 7 bases matching TRBD1. CDR3 length: 15 residues. Trimming took 5 bases from V and 4 from J; bases not matched to a gene: 5. The germline V gene has CDR1 LGHDT and CDR2 YNNKEL (reference sequence).

This clone appeared once. The V and J genes are TRBV11-2 and TRBJ1-6; perhaps TRBD1 as D (6 bases). Germline assignment: CDR1 SGHAT and CDR2 FQNNGV. Trimming shortened V by 5 bases and J by 7 bases, and 12 bases separated the two germline ends. This CDR3 is 14 amino acids long. CDR3 DNA: TGTGCCAGCAGCCACCGACAGGTGAATTCACCCCTCCACTTT. Translation: CASSHRQVNSPLHF. The whole variable domain, remainder taken from reference TRBV11-2 and TRBJ1-6, is EAGVAQSPRYKIIEKRQSVAFWCNPISGHATLYWYQQILGQGPKLLIQFQNNGVVDDSQLPKDRFSAERLKGVDSTLKIQPAKLEDSAVYLCASSHRQVNSPLHFGNGTRLTVT.

The chain has TRBV29-1 and TRBJ1-5; 10 nucleotides line up with TRBD1. Germline CDR1 and CDR2: SQVTM and ANQGSEA. This CDR3 is 13 amino acids long. With V trimmed by 4 bases and J by 4 bases, 1 base remained unmatched. The CDR3 loop is CSVGTGGNQPQHF. CDR3 sequence (DNA): TGCAGCGTTGGGACAGGGGGGAATCAGCCCCAGCATTTT.

V gene TRBV5-1 combines with J gene TRBJ2-7; 7 bases line up with TRBD2. CDR1 is SGHRS and CDR2 is YFSETQ in the germline V gene. After removal of 8 bases from V and 0 bases from J, the junction contained 2 bases not matched to a gene. The CDR3 length is 12 residues. This CDR3 is CASAGVSYEQYF. DNA for the CDR3: TGCGCCAGTGCGGGAGTCTCCTACGAGCAGTACTTC.

This chain connects TRBV19 to TRBJ1-5, with 12 nucleotides matching TRBD1. The CDR3 is 15 residues long. Losses at the gene ends were 10 bases for V and 5 bases for J; bases not matched to a gene: 9. Germline-derived CDR1 and CDR2 are LNHDA and SQIVND (reference sequence). CDR3 bases: TGTGCCAAAGACCCGGGACAGGGGGCCGATCAGCCCCAGCATTTT. Its protein product is CAKDPGQGADQPQHF.

Here the CDR3 DNA reads TGCGCCAGCAGTCCGAGTGAACGGGTCCAGTTCTTC. Translation gives CASSPSERVQFF. The J gene is TRBJ2-1, the V gene TRBV10-2, with unresolved D. Germline V gives CDR1 WSHSY, CDR2 SAAADI. This CDR3 is built from 12 residues. The germline V and J ends were trimmed by 5 bases and 13 bases, with 15 bases remaining between them.

The chain uses TRBV29-1 and TRBJ2-7; 10 bases line up with TRBD1. The length of the CDR3 is 14 residues. Trimming removed 6 bases from V and 11 bases from J; junction bases left unmatched: 16. Germline CDR1 SQVTM, CDR2 ANQGSEA. CDR3 residues: CSVLRRDRGDEEYF. The CDR3 DNA is TGCAGCGTATTACGCCGGGACAGGGGAGATGAGGAGTACTTC.

The V gene is TRBV6-6, the J gene TRBJ1-5, with TRBD1 matching 12 bases. The V gene's germline CDR1 is MNHNY and CDR2 SVGAGI (reference sequence). The CDR3 consists of 19 residues. The V gene end was trimmed by 5 bases and the J gene end by 5 bases; junction bases not matched to a gene: 16. The CDR3, as DNA: TGTGCCAGCAGTCATCCGGGACAGGGGGCTTCTTGGGGTGATCAGCCCCAGCATTTT. Amino acid sequence: CASSHPGQGASWGDQPQHF.

J is TRBJ2-3 and V is TRBV30; D gene ambiguous. Germline CDR1 reads GTSNPN; CDR2 reads SVGIG (reference sequence). CDR3 length: 12 residues. V was cut by 0 bases and J by 5 bases, with 6 bases left in between. CDR3 nucleotide sequence: TGTGCCTGGAGTGTTCCCGTAGATACGCAGTATTTT. The encoded protein is CAWSVPVDTQYF. Combining the CDR3 with reference TRBV30 and TRBJ2-3 gives the whole variable domain SQTIHQWPATLVQPVGSPLSLECTVEGTSNPNLYWYRQAAGRGLQLLFYSVGIGQISSEVPQNLSASRPQDRQFILSSKKLLLSDSGFYLCAWSVPVDTQYFGPGTRLTVL.

V is TRBV14 and J is TRBJ2-7, with TRBD2 matching 8 bases. The CDR3 extends over 16 amino acids. From germline, CDR1 is SGHDN and CDR2 FVKESK. Trimming at V came to 0 bases and at J to 3 bases, leaving 7 bases not matched to a gene. The CDR3 sequence: CASSQDITSGYYEQYF. The CDR3 DNA reads as TGTGCCAGCAGCCAAGATATAACTAGCGGATACTACGAGCAGTACTTC.

The chain has TRBV19 and TRBJ2-6, with 7 positions matching TRBD1. Germline-derived CDR1 and CDR2 are LNHDA and SQIVND (reference sequence). The V segment lost 5 bases and the J segment 4 bases; nucleotides outside the gene matches: 5. This CDR3 spans 15 amino acids. CDR3 sequence: CASSSRGSGANVLTF. CDR3 in DNA: TGTGCCAGTAGTTCCAGGGGGTCCGGGGCCAACGTCCTGACTTTC.

The chain links TRBV6-2 or TRBV6-3 to TRBJ2-5, with 13 bases aligning to TRBD2. The CDR3 is 17 residues long. Germline lookup yields CDR1 MNHEY and CDR2 SVGEGT. The V gene end was trimmed by 6 bases and the J gene end by 4 bases; junction bases not matched to a gene: 11. CDR3 amino acids: CASSSILAGGAGETQYF. The CDR3 DNA reads TGTGCCAGCAGCTCGATACTAGCGGGAGGGGCTGGAGAGACCCAGTACTTC.

The V call is TRBV9, the J call TRBJ2-7; possibly TRBD2 for D (5 bases). Per germline, CDR1 SGDLS and CDR2 YYNGEE. V gave up 0 bases and J gave up 6 bases, with 10 bases separating them. The CDR3 sequence is 13 residues long. The CDR3 sequence is CASSVAARGEQYF. The CDR3 DNA sequence: TGTGCCAGCAGCGTAGCCGCCCGGGGCGAGCAGTACTTC.

The rearrangement links TRBV27 to TRBJ1-5; possibly TRBD1 for D (5 bases). Trimming stripped 2 bases from V and 4 bases from J, with 12 bases between. CDR1 is MNHEY, CDR2 SMNVEV, per germline (reference sequence). There are 15 residues in the CDR3. For the CDR3, the DNA is TGTGCCAGCAGTTTAGATCCCGGGGGGAATCAGCCCCAGCATTTT. This sequence encodes CASSLDPGGNQPQHF.

The V and J genes are TRBV21-1 and TRBJ2-5; the table calls TRBD1, which could not be checked here. TRBV21-1 is designated a pseudogene. This CDR3 region has 15 residues. CDR3 nucleotide sequence: TGTGCCAGCAGCAAAGGGACAGCGCCGGAGGAGACCCAGTACTTC. The encoded protein is CASSKGTAPEETQYF.

V usage is TRBV2 and J usage is TRBJ1-1, with D hard to call. Per germline, CDR1 SNHLY and CDR2 FYNNEI. The CDR3 has 15 amino acids. V shed 4 bases and J shed 6 bases, with 18 bases lying between them. CDR3 nucleotides: TGTGCCAGCAGTGGTTTTTACCGATTAGTCGCTGAAGCTTTCTTT. Residues: CASSGFYRLVAEAFF. The entire variable domain, with the rest obtained from reference TRBV2 and TRBJ1-1, is as follows: EPEVTQTPSHQVTQMGQEVILRCVPISNHLYFYWYRQILGQKVEFLVSFYNNEISEKSEIFDDQFSVERPDGSNFTLKIRSTKLEDSAMYFCASSGFYRLVAEAFFGQGTRLTVV.